The TCR beta chain described here comes from a study of blood T cell repertoires in COVID-19. The wider study: The samples span acute and convalescent COVID-19 from the United States, Italy and Spain. From T cells, B-cell-depleted T cells, or PBMCs came the material, which was cDNA or gDNA.

Participant-given clinical history determined each cohort assignment. TCRdb's table, derived via immunoSEQ multiplex PCR, lists solely in-frame clones and lacks some. The sample holds approximately 250,000 clones, over 75% seen once. The V gene's germline CDR1 is SGHKS and CDR2 YYEKEE (reference sequence). There are 14 residues in the CDR3. The V and J ends lost 1 base and 1 base respectively, with 8 bases between them. The sequence derives from a middle-aged woman who had been exposed to COVID-19. This sequence joins TRBV5-5 and TRBJ1-1; the D is unclear. Sample: PBMCs or T cells enriched from blood (not recorded which). As DNA, the CDR3 is TGTGCCAGCAGCTTGTCTACGGGGAACACTGAAGCTTTCTTT. It encodes CASSLSTGNTEAFF.